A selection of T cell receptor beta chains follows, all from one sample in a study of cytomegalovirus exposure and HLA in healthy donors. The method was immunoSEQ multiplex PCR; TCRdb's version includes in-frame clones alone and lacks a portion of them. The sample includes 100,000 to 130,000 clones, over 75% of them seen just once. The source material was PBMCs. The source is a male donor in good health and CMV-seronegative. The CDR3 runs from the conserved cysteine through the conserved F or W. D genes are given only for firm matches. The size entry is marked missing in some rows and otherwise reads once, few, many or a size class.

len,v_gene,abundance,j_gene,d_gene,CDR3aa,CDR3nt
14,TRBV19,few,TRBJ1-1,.,CASSIFESRTEAFF,TGTGCCAGTAGTATCTTTGAATCCAGGACTGAAGCTTTCTTT
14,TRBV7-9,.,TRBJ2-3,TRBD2,CASSFAGGGDTQYF,TGTGCCAGCAGCTTTGCGGGCGGGGGAGATACGCAGTATTTT
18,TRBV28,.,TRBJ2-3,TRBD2,CASSLLASLAGGSDTQYF,TGTGCCAGCAGTTTACTAGCCTCTCTAGCGGGAGGGAGTGATACGCAGTATTTT
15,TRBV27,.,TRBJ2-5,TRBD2,CASRRLAGRQETQYF,TGTGCCAGCAGAAGACTAGCGGGACGCCAAGAGACCCAGTACTTC
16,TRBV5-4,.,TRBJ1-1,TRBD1,CASSRTSTGLNTEAFF,TGTGCCAGCAGCCGTACCTCGACAGGGCTGAACACTGAAGCTTTCTTT
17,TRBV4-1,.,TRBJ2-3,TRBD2,CASSQDGLAGVLDTQYF,TGCGCCAGCAGCCAAGATGGACTAGCGGGAGTTTTAGATACGCAGTATTTT
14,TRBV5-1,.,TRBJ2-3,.,CASSLRTGLDTQYF,TGCGCCAGCAGCTTGCGGACGGGATTGGATACGCAGTATTTT
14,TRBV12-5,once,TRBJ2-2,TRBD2,CASSGGVNTGELFF,TGTGCTAGTTCGGGGGGGGTGAACACCGGGGAGCTGTTTTTT
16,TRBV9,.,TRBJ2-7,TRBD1,CASSATTGGTYYEQYF,TGTGCCAGCAGCGCCACCACAGGGGGCACCTACTACGAGCAGTACTTC
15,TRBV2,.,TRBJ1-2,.,CASRHRDIVNYGYTF,TGTGCCAGCAGGCACCGGGACATAGTAAACTATGGCTACACCTTC
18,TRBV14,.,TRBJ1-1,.,CASSQDSEDLNWGTEAFF,TGTGCCAGCAGCCAAGATTCGGAGGACCTAAACTGGGGCACTGAAGCTTTCTTT
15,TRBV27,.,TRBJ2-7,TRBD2,CASSPRTSGSYEQYF,TGTGCCAGCAGTCCGCGGACTAGCGGGAGCTACGAGCAGTACTTC
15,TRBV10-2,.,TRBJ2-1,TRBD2,CASTETSGRGNEQFF,TGCGCCAGCACGGAGACTAGCGGGAGAGGCAATGAGCAGTTCTTC
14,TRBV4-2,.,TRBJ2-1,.,CASSQDRGSPEQFF,TGTGCCAGCAGCCAAGATCGAGGGTCTCCAGAGCAGTTCTTC
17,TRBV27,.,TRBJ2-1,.,CASTSRVDLLGHNEQFF,TGTGCCAGCACCTCCCGCGTAGACCTTTTGGGCCACAATGAGCAGTTCTTC
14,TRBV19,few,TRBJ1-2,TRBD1,CASSVTGQGNGYTF,TGTGCCAGTAGTGTGACGGGACAGGGTAATGGCTACACCTTC
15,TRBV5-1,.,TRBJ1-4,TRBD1,CASSFSGGWEEKLFF,TGCGCCAGCAGCTTCTCAGGGGGCTGGGAGGAAAAACTGTTTTTT
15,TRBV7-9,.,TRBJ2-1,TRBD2,CASSGRSGSRYEQFF,TGTGCCAGCAGCGGACGGAGCGGGAGTAGGTATGAGCAGTTCTTC
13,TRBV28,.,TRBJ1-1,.,CASSLTETYEAFF,TGTGCCAGCAGTTTGACAGAAACCTATGAAGCTTTCTTT
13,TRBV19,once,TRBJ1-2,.,CASSDNPNYGYTF,TGTGCCAGTTCCGACAATCCTAACTATGGCTACACCTTC
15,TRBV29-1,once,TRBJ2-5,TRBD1,CSVSGDRESGETQYF,TGCAGCGTTTCAGGGGACAGGGAGTCGGGAGAGACCCAGTACTTC
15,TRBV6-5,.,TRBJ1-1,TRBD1,CASSYQTGWNTEAFF,TGTGCCAGCAGTTATCAGACAGGGTGGAACACTGAAGCTTTCTTT
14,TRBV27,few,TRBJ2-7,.,CASSSRVSVDEQYF,TGTGCCAGCAGTTCACGAGTCAGCGTCGACGAGCAGTACTTC
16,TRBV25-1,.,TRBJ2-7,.,CASSERGDSNPYEQYF,TGTGCCAGCAGTGAAAGGGGCGACAGCAATCCCTACGAGCAGTACTTC
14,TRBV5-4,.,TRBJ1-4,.,CASSNTDTNEKLFF,TGTGCCAGCAGCAATACAGACACTAATGAAAAACTGTTTTTT
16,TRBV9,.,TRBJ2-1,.,CASSVSGGSSYNEQFF,TGTGCCAGCAGCGTAAGTGGTGGGAGCTCCTACAATGAGCAGTTCTTC
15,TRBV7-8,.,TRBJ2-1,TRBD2,CASRLAGVSYNEQFF,TGTGCCAGCCGGTTAGCGGGAGTGTCCTACAATGAGCAGTTCTTC
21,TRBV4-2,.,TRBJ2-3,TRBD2,CASSQDRRRGGLAGGADTQYF,TGTGCCAGCAGCCAAGATCGCCGACGAGGGGGACTAGCGGGAGGGGCAGATACGCAGTATTTT
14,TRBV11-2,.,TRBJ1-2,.,CASSLSEGSTGYTF,TGTGCCAGCAGCCTTTCAGAGGGCTCGACGGGCTACACCTTC
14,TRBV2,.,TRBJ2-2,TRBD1,CAGGDRGGAGELFF,TGTGCCGGAGGAGACAGGGGGGGAGCCGGGGAGCTGTTTTTT
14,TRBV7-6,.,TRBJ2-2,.,CASSSKGHAGELFF,TGTGCCAGCAGCTCCAAGGGACATGCCGGGGAGCTGTTTTTT
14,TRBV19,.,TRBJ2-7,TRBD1,CASSVDRGSYEQYF,TGTGCCAGTAGTGTCGACAGGGGTTCCTACGAGCAGTACTTC
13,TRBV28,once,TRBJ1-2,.,CASSFVSNYGYTF,TGTGCCAGCAGTTTCGTTAGTAACTATGGCTACACCTTC
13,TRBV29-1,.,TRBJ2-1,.,CSVERGSYNEQFF,TGCAGCGTTGAAAGGGGGTCCTACAATGAGCAGTTCTTC
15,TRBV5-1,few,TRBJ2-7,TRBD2,CASSLSSGTTIGQYF,TGCGCCAGCAGCTTGTCTTCCGGGACTACTATAGGGCAGTACTTC
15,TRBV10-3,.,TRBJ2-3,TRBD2,CAISRLAGYTDTQYF,TGTGCCATCAGTCGACTAGCGGGGTACACAGATACGCAGTATTTT
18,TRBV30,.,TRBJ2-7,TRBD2,CAWSRLTGSSGTAYEQYF,TGTGCCTGGAGTCGACTGACAGGGTCTAGCGGGACGGCCTACGAGCAGTACTTC
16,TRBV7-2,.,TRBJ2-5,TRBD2,CASSLVASGRPETQYF,TGTGCCAGCAGCTTAGTGGCTAGCGGGAGGCCGGAGACCCAGTACTTC
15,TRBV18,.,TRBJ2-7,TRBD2,CASSPLAGASYEQYF,TGTGCCAGCTCACCGCTAGCGGGTGCTTCCTACGAGCAGTACTTC
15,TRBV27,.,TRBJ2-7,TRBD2,CASSSPTGGSYEQYF,TGTGCCAGCAGTTCCCCGACCGGGGGGTCCTACGAGCAGTACTTC
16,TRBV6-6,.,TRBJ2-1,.,CASRGHLAADYNEQFF,TGTGCCAGCAGGGGGCACTTAGCGGCGGATTACAATGAGCAGTTCTTC
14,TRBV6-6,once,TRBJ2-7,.,CASSYGRSSYEQYF,TGTGCCAGCAGTTACGGGAGGAGCTCCTACGAGCAGTACTTC
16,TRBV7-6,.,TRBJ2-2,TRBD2,CASSYLAGGPDGELFF,TGTGCCAGCAGCTATCTAGCGGGAGGACCGGACGGGGAGCTGTTTTTT
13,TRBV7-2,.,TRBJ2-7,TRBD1,CASSWGQNYEQYF,TGTGCCAGCAGCTGGGGACAGAACTACGAGCAGTACTTC
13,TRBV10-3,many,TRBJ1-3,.,CAIRDSSGNTIYF,TGTGCCATCAGGGACAGCTCTGGAAACACCATATATTTT
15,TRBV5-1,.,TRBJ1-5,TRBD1,CASSLGGSGGQPQHF,TGCGCCAGCAGCTTGGGAGGGTCAGGGGGTCAGCCCCAGCATTTT
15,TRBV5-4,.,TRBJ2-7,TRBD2,CASSASGRNDREQYF,TGTGCCAGCAGCGCCAGCGGGAGAAACGATCGCGAGCAGTACTTC
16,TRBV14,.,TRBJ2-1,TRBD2,CASSQDMGLAGIKQFF,TGTGCCAGCAGCCAAGACATGGGACTAGCGGGAATCAAGCAGTTCTTC
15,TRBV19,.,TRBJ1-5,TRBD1,CASSIGQGRDQPQHF,TGTGCCAGTAGTATAGGACAGGGGAGAGATCAGCCCCAGCATTTT
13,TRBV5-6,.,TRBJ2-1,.,CASQDLSYNEQFF,TGTGCCAGCCAGGACTTGTCCTACAATGAGCAGTTCTTC